The sequence of this T cell receptor (beta chain) was determined in a study of blood T cell repertoires in COVID-19. About the research overall: Sites in the United States, Italy and Spain provided acute and convalescent COVID-19 samples. The analysed material was cDNA or gDNA that came from T cells, B-cell-depleted T cells, or PBMCs.

In the authors' workflow: For nucleated cells, counts were estimated from reference gene primer amplification. Profiling relied on immunoSEQ multiplex PCR, and the TCRdb table lists in-frame clones only, not all of them. The V and J calls and the clone size are those of that table, but D and trimming were determined from the DNA. There are over 300,000 clones in the sample; roughly 89% occur only once, and around 6.3% lies in the top ten. The V gene's germline CDR1 is KGHSH and CDR2 LQKENI. There are 16 residues in the CDR3. The V and J ends lost 3 bases and 2 bases, in that order; junction bases with no gene match: 5.

The source material was peripheral blood. The chain employs TRBV18 and TRBJ2-3; 10 bases are shared with TRBD1. This clonotype originated in a man younger than 35 with active or convalescent COVID-19. CDR3 amino acids: CASSPTGGSYTDTQYF. CDR3 sequence (DNA): TGTGCCAGCTCACCGACAGGGGGCTCATACACAGATACGCAGTATTTT.